This note documents a single T cell receptor beta chain sequence. These data originate in a study of blood T cell repertoires in COVID-19. Turning to the study itself: Acute and convalescent COVID-19 specimens originated in the United States, Italy and Spain. T cells, B-cell-depleted T cells, or PBMCs supplied cDNA or gDNA.

V gave up 7 bases and J gave up 0 bases, with 12 bases separating them. Germline V CDR1 and CDR2: LNHDA, SQIVND (reference sequence). The CDR3 sequence is 15 residues long. Study processing details: Researchers report that nucleated cell counts were estimated from reference gene primer amplification. Here immunoSEQ multiplex PCR was the method, and the copy in TCRdb shows in-frame clones only, minus some. V, J and clone size derive from that table, while D and trimming were established from the DNA sequence. The table records some 200,000 clones, around 80% of them present only once. This chain links TRBV19 with TRBJ2-2; TRBD1 might be the D (5 bases). This TCR derives from a woman between 65 and 79 years old with acute or convalescent COVID-19. Sequences were obtained from peripheral blood. CDR3 sequence: CASTPTAANTGELFF. CDR3 bases: TGTGCCAGTACCCCGACAGCCGCGAACACCGGGGAGCTGTTTTTT.